This T cell receptor beta chain is from a study of T cell responses to AZD1222 COVID-19 vaccine. Sequenced by immunoSEQ multiplex PCR; TCRdb stores in-frame clones only, minus some. The repertoire includes 140,000 to 150,000 clones, roughly 90% of them detected once, and 4% sits in the top ten. The CDR3 length is 13 residues. Germline lookup yields CDR1 SGHVS and CDR2 FQNEAQ. Trimming shortened V by 5 bases and J by 7 bases, and 14 bases separated the two germline ends. Note on this clone: Its target is not known.

General observations from the study: Clonal diversity was possibly underestimated; the donors were predominantly white British and more often female.

The TCR sequence derives from an adult who received the AZD1222 COVID-19 vaccine. The chain has TRBV7-8 and TRBJ1-1; D is unresolved. The sample consisted of peripheral blood, taken 28 days after the second AZD1222 dose. The CDR3 here is CASSPWPGNEAFF. In DNA, the CDR3 is TGTGCCAGCAGCCCTTGGCCAGGCAATGAAGCTTTCTTT.